The next 6 T cell receptor beta chains were all read from a single sample in a study of cytomegalovirus exposure and HLA in healthy donors. The PCR was carried out with 60 Vbeta primers and 13 Jbeta primers. Assay used: immunoSEQ multiplex PCR; TCRdb lists only in-frame clones, some missing. The table has around 90,000 clones, 82% seen once. The material sequenced was PBMCs. The receptors were gathered from a man aged 50 or older in good health and CMV-seronegative.

This clone was counted only a few times. V is TRBV4-2 and J is TRBJ2-1, with 13 nucleotides matching TRBD2. The CDR3 runs 20 residues. V gave up 0 bases and J gave up 10 bases; unmatched junction bases: 18. The V gene's germline CDR1 is LGHNA and CDR2 YNFKEQ. CDR3 region: CASSQEDRTGLGLAGVEQFF. CDR3 in DNA: TGTGCCAGCAGCCAAGAAGATCGGACAGGGCTCGGACTAGCGGGAGTGGAGCAGTTCTTC.

The rearrangement joins TRBV15 to TRBJ2-5, with 7 bases that match TRBD1. The CDR3 totals 16 residues. V lost 0 bases and J lost 4; bases outside the gene matches: 8. Per the germline V gene, CDR1 is LNHNV and CDR2 is YYDKDF (reference sequence). The CDR3, as DNA: TGTGCCACCAGCAGAGAGAGGGGGCGAGGTCTAGAGACCCAGTACTTC. This translates into CATSRERGRGLETQYF.

The chain is built from TRBV5-8 and TRBJ2-3; 10 nucleotides agree with TRBD1. V dropped 4 bases and J dropped 3; count of bases not matched to a gene: 5. CDR3 size: 15 residues. The germline gives CDR1 SGHTS, CDR2 YDEGEE. The CDR3 DNA reads TGTGCCAGCAGCCCGGGACAGGGGAATACAGATACGCAGTATTTT. Translating it yields CASSPGQGNTDTQYF. The variable domain in full, completed from reference TRBV5-8 and TRBJ2-3, reads EAGVTQSPTHLIKTRGQQATLRCSPISGHTSVYWYQQALGLGLQFLLWYDEGEERNRGNFPPRFSGRQFPNYSSELNVNALELEDSALYLCASSPGQGNTDTQYFGPGTRLTVL.

This clone was detected once. Compared with germline, one end of the junction differs, possibly owing to a read error. The chain carries TRBV4-2 and TRBJ2-1; 8 positions agree with TRBD2. This CDR3 comprises 17 residues. The germline gives CDR1 LGHNA, CDR2 YNFKEQ. CDR3 region: CASGQDRTSPTYNEQFF. The CDR3 bases are TGTGCCAGCGGCCAAGACCGGACTAGCCCAACCTACAATGAGCAGTTCTTC.

The chain uses TRBV19 and TRBJ1-1, with 7 bases aligning to TRBD1. Germline loops: CDR1 LNHDA, CDR2 SQIVND (reference sequence). The CDR3 runs 14 residues. V trimming: 5 bases; J trimming: 0 bases; junction bases outside the gene matches: 3. DNA of the CDR3: TGTGCCAGTAGTCCGGACAGGTTGAACACTGAAGCTTTCTTT. Its protein is CASSPDRLNTEAFF.

The chain joins TRBV6-1 to TRBJ2-1; 10 nucleotides agree with TRBD2. Per the germline V gene, CDR1 is MNHNS and CDR2 is SASEGT. This CDR3 is 15 amino acids long. V shed 2 bases, J shed 8 bases, and the junction held 6 bases outside the gene matches. The DNA of the CDR3 is TGTGCCAGCAGTGAACCTAGCGGGAGAGTCGATGAGCAGTTCTTC. It specifies CASSEPSGRVDEQFF.